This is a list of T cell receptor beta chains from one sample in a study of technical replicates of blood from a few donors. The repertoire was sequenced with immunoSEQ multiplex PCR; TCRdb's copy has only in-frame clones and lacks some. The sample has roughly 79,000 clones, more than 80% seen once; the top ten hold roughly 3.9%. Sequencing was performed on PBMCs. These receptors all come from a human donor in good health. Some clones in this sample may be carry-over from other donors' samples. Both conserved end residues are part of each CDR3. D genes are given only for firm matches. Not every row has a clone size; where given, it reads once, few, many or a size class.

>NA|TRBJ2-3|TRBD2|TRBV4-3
TGCGCCAGCAGCCAAAGCGGGGGAATTACCACAGATACGCAGTATTTT
CASSQSGGITTDTQYF
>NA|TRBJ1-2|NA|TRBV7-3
TGTGCCAGCAGCTTAATACCAGACTATGGCTACACCTTC
CASSLIPDYGYTF
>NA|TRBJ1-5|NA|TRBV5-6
TGTGCCAGCAGCGCTGACAGACACAATCAGCCCCAGCATTTT
CASSADRHNQPQHF
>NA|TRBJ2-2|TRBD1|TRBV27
TGTGCCACCACTACGGGGACAGGGGGCGAGCGGGAGCTGTTTTTT
CATTTGTGGERELFF
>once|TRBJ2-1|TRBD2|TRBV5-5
TGTGCCAGCAGCTTGGATATGCCGGGACTAGCGGGAGGGTGGGGCAATGAGCAGTTCTTC
CASSLDMPGLAGGWGNEQFF
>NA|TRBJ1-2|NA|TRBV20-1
TGCAGTGCCCTCAGGGACAATGGCTACACCTTC
CSALRDNGYTF
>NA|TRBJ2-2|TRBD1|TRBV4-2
TGTGCCAGCAGCGAAGGGACAGGGTACACCGGGGAGCTGTTTTTT
CASSEGTGYTGELFF
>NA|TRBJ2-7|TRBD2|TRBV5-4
TGTGCCAGCAGCCTAACTCGGGAGGTTTTGCACGAGCAGTACTTC
CASSLTREVLHEQYF
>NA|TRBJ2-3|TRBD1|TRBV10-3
TGTGCCATCAGCTGGGGACAGGATTCTAGCACAGATACGCAGTATTTT
CAISWGQDSSTDTQYF
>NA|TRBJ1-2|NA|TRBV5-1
TGCGCCAGCAGCCGGGACAATACCAACTATGGCTACACCTTC
CASSRDNTNYGYTF
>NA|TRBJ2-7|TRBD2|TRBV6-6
TGTGCCAGCAGCCTAGGACTAGCGGACTCCTACGAGCAGTACTTC
CASSLGLADSYEQYF
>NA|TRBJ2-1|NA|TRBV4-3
TGCGCCAGCAGCCAAGATACTTTGTGGCGAAGGAGCTCCTACAATGAGCAGTTCTTC
CASSQDTLWRRSSYNEQFF
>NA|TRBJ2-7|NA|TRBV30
TGTGCCTGGAGTGTATATTTCCGGATCCCGGGGTCCTACGAGCAGTACTTC
CAWSVYFRIPGSYEQYF
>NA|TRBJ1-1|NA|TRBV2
TGTGCCAGCAGTGCCCTTTATACTGAAGCTTTCTTT
CASSALYTEAFF
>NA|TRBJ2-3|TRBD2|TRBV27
TGTGCCAGCAGTCCGGGACTAGCGGGGGCAGATACGCAGTATTTT
CASSPGLAGADTQYF
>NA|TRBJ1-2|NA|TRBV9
TGTGCCAGCAGCGAGGTATCGGGCTATGGCTACACCTTC
CASSEVSGYGYTF